Shown below are 17 T cell receptor beta chains from a single sample sequenced in a study of Graves' ophthalmopathy and Graves' hyperthyroidism. Amplifying from RNA transcripts, the study obtained TCR beta CDR3 regions. Investigators did first-round RT-PCR with HTBI primers, then second-round multiplex PCR. TCRdb used MiXCR to reprocess the multiplex PCR reads, holding one entry per CDR3 protein. The data contain more than 40,000 distinct CDR3 sequences, 50% of them seen just once; the ten biggest clones take up less than 25%. The source material was peripheral blood. Receptors were obtained from an adult man with Graves' ophthalmopathy.

As to this clonotype: The junction departs from germline at one end; a sequencing error may be responsible. The chain recombines TRBV7-2 with TRBJ2-7; 8 positions match TRBD1. Germline values: CDR1 SGHTA, CDR2 FQGNSA. CDR3 length equals 13 residues. CDR3 residues: CANSVNLGTGVYF. The CDR3 region has the DNA TGTGCCAACAGCGTAAACCTTGGGACAGGAGTGTACTTC.

The gene calls are TRBV5-1 and TRBJ1-6; 7 bases align to TRBD1. This CDR3 is 14 amino acids long. The V segment lost 5 bases and the J segment 7 bases; nucleotides outside the gene matches: 6. Germline values: CDR1 SGHRS, CDR2 YFSETQ. In nucleotides, the CDR3 is TGCGCCAGCAGACATACAGGGGAGAATTCACCCCTCCACTTT. It yields the protein CASRHTGENSPLHF.

This clonotype is medium-sized by share. The chain joins TRBV29-1 to TRBJ2-7, with 11 bases fitting TRBD2. V shed 0 bases, J shed 4 bases, and the junction held 8 bases outside the gene matches. The CDR3 is 16 amino acids. Germline V lookup: CDR1 SQVTM, CDR2 ANQGSEA. The CDR3 loop reads CSVEDAGTSGRYEQYF. CDR3 nucleotide sequence: TGCAGCGTTGAAGATGCGGGGACTAGCGGTAGATACGAGCAGTACTTC.

The chain joins TRBV7-9 to TRBJ1-2; the D gene is possibly TRBD1 (6 bases). This CDR3 comprises 16 residues. The germline gives CDR1 SEHNR, CDR2 FQNEAQ (reference sequence). Between the trimmed V and J ends, which lost 8 bases and 4 bases, there was a span of 23 bases. The CDR3 sequence is CASSPPNRGRTYGYTF. The CDR3 DNA sequence: TGTGCCAGCTCACCACCGAACCGGGGGCGAACCTATGGCTACACCTTC.

By its share, this clonotype is medium-sized (0.01 to 0.1%). CDR3 in DNA: TGCAGTGCTAGACGTCAGGCGAACTACGAGCAGTACTTC. Protein sequence: CSARRQANYEQYF. The chain is built from TRBV20-1 and TRBJ2-7; D not certain. Looked up from germline, CDR1 is DFQATT and CDR2 is SNEGSKA (reference sequence). V was shortened by 2 bases and J by 3 bases, with 11 bases between the two germline ends. This CDR3 spans 13 amino acids.

Many counts were recorded for this clonotype. The rearrangement links TRBV6-6 to TRBJ2-7; D gene uncertain. The CDR3 runs 14 residues. The V end was cut by 0 bases, the J end by 3 bases, with 9 bases between. Germline V gene lookup returns CDR1 MNHNY and CDR2 SVGAGI (reference sequence). The CDR3 bases are TGTGCCAGCAGTTACTCAAGGAAGGACTACGAGCAGTACTTC. As protein: CASSYSRKDYEQYF.

The chain carries TRBV11-2 and TRBJ1-6; the D is unclear. CDR1 is SGHAT and CDR2 is FQNNGV in the germline V gene. Trimming left V 7 bases short and J 0 bases short, with 16 bases between. The CDR3 extends over 17 amino acids. The CDR3 DNA reads TGTGCCAGCACCCGTAGTGCCCTCTCCTCCTATAATTCACCCCTCCACTTT. Amino acid sequence: CASTRSALSSYNSPLHF.

On this clonotype: Given a much more abundant clone one base away, this may be a read error. CDR3 region: CATDRAGGNTVYF. DNA of the CDR3: TGTGCCACGGACAGGGCGGGTGGAAACACCGTATATTTT. The chain joins TRBV30 to TRBJ1-3, with 8 bases that match TRBD1. Germline values: CDR1 GTSNPN, CDR2 SVGIG (reference sequence). The CDR3 sequence is 13 residues long.

This sequence joins TRBV2 and TRBJ2-7; 9 bases map to TRBD2. Germline trimming cut 4 bases from V and 5 bases from J; bases unmatched to any gene: 9. The germline V gene has CDR1 SNHLY and CDR2 FYNNEI. The length of the CDR3 is 15 residues. The chain's CDR3 is CASSGNLAGRNEQYF. CDR3 bases: TGTGCCAGCAGTGGAAATCTAGCGGGGCGCAACGAGCAGTACTTC. The variable domain in full, completed from reference TRBV2 and TRBJ2-7, reads EPEVTQTPSHQVTQMGQEVILRCVPISNHLYFYWYRQILGQKVEFLVSFYNNEISEKSEIFDDQFSVERPDGSNFTLKIRSTKLEDSAMYFCASSGNLAGRNEQYFGPGTRLTVT.

This clonotype was recorded many times. The chain links TRBV3-1 to TRBJ1-1; D uncertain. CDR1 is LGHDT and CDR2 is YNNKEL in the germline V gene (reference sequence). V was trimmed by 1 base and J by 1 base, leaving 4 bases between them. This CDR3 contains 13 residues. CDR3 nucleotide sequence: TGTGCCAGCAGCCAAGTAGCGAACACTGAAGCTTTCTTT. Translating it yields CASSQVANTEAFF. The full variable domain, completed using reference TRBV3-1 and TRBJ1-1, is DTAVSQTPKYLVTQMGNDKSIKCEQNLGHDTMYWYKQDSKKFLKIMFSYNNKELIINETVPNRFSPKSPDKAHLNLHINSLELGDSAVYFCASSQVANTEAFFGQGTRLTVV.

The chain is built from TRBV7-2 and TRBJ1-5; the D gene is possibly TRBD1 (5 bases). V was clipped by 5 bases and J by 3 bases, with 14 bases between them. This CDR3 has 15 amino acids. Germline-derived CDR1 and CDR2 are SGHTA and FQGNSA. In DNA form, the CDR3 reads TGTGCCAGCAGCACCCGGGGGAACTTCAATCAGCCCCAGCATTTT. Translating it yields CASSTRGNFNQPQHF.

This clonotype occurred many times. V gene TRBV7-6 combines with J gene TRBJ1-4, with D uncertain. V was pared by 5 bases and J by 6 bases, with 16 bases between. The CDR3 has 15 residues. Germline values: CDR1 SGHVS, CDR2 FNYEAQ. CDR3 sequence: CASSPQSGYDEKLFF. CDR3 sequence (DNA): TGTGCCAGCAGCCCTCAATCCGGCTACGATGAAAAACTGTTTTTT.

This clonotype was observed at least ten times. A junction boundary mismatches the germline segment, possibly from a read error. The J gene is TRBJ1-5, the V gene TRBV7-7, with D possibly matching TRBD1 (6 bases). The CDR3 has 16 residues. Germline CDR1 SSHAT, CDR2 FNYEAQ (reference sequence). CDR3 in amino acids: CASSLGKGRGQQPQHF. The CDR3 DNA reads as TGTGCTAGCAGCTTAGGAAAGGGCAGGGGTCAACAGCCCCAGCATTTT.

By its share, this clonotype is medium-sized. The V gene is TRBV10-3, the J gene TRBJ1-5; D is ambiguous. CDR1 is ENHRY and CDR2 is SYGVKD in the germline V gene. Trimming cost V 3 bases and J 5 bases, with 14 bases left between them. The length of the CDR3 is 15 residues. The CDR3, as DNA: TGTGCCATCAGTGAAATTGGAGGGCAGGATCAGCCCCAGCATTTT. Translated: CAISEIGGQDQPQHF.

The CDR3 reads CASSIRTLGDYYTGELFF. CDR3 DNA: TGTGCCAGTAGTATTAGGACCCTTGGGGACTATTACACCGGGGAGCTGTTTTTT. The rearrangement links TRBV19 to TRBJ2-2, with TRBD2 identical over 7 bases. The CDR3 runs to 18 residues. Germline V gene sequence: CDR1 LNHDA, CDR2 SQIVND (reference sequence). Trimming took 3 bases from V and 3 from J; bases not matched to a gene: 13.

Ten or more counts support this clonotype. The J gene is TRBJ1-1, the V gene TRBV7-3; D gene uncertain. The CDR3 extends over 14 amino acids. Trimming pared 4 bases from V and 0 bases from J, leaving 9 bases between. Germline V CDR1 and CDR2: SGHTA, FQGTGA. The CDR3: CASSSPNMNTEAFF. The CDR3 DNA reads TGTGCCAGCAGCTCTCCCAATATGAACACTGAAGCTTTCTTT. Full variable domain (missing parts from reference TRBV7-3 and TRBJ1-1): GAGVSQTPSNKVTEKGKYVELRCDPISGHTALYWYRQSLGQGPEFLIYFQGTGAADDSGLPNDRFFAVRPEGSVSTLKIQRTERGDSAVYLCASSSPNMNTEAFFGQGTRLTVV.

This clonotype was observed a handful of times. The chain links TRBV12-3 or TRBV12-4 to TRBJ1-6; no firm D call. Trimming removed 8 bases at V and 6 bases at J, with 11 bases between. The CDR3 length is 13 residues. The CDR3 sequence: CASCSPGNSPLHF. CDR3 coding DNA: TGTGCCAGCTGTTCCCCCGGTAATTCACCCCTCCACTTT.